This T cell receptor beta chain emerged from a study of CD8 T cell repertoires and HIV-1 epitope variants. Looking at the study overall: Each of Twenty-five Gag and Nef epitope peptides stimulated a separate culture. Controls were a CMV, EBV and flu peptide pool, Ebola AY9 negative control, and no-peptide well. 1M T cells were kept uncultured as a baseline.

Using immunoSEQ multiplex PCR, the repertoire was profiled, and TCRdb retains in-frame clones only, with some absent. The sample shows roughly 5,900 clones, around 69% of them seen only once. The CDR3 has 15 amino acids. Germline V gene lookup returns CDR1 LNHNV and CDR2 YYDKDF (reference sequence). Trimming took 7 bases from V and 4 from J; bases not matched to a gene: 7. On this clone: Its matching antigen is unknown.

Material for sequencing was cultured CD8+ T cells derived from PBMCs. This TCR derives from a male donor with HIV. This chain connects TRBV15 to TRBJ2-2, with 9 bases identical to TRBD1. Written as DNA, the CDR3 is TGTGCCACCAAGACCGGGACAGGGTTCACCGGGGAGCTGTTTTTT. Its protein product is CATKTGTGFTGELFF.